This T cell receptor (beta chain) was captured in a study of shared clonotypes between healthy human individuals. Sequencing was performed with immunoSEQ multiplex PCR; in TCRdb, only in-frame clones are kept and a portion is missing. The sample consists of around 180,000 clones, roughly 91% of them appearing once. Trimming took 2 bases from V and 5 from J, leaving 9 bases between them. The CDR3 has 13 amino acids. Germline lookup yields CDR1 SGHDN and CDR2 FVKESK. Everyone who donated was a Caucasian adult who lived in Nashville, Tennessee. Investigators divided CD4+ cells into CD45RA+ naive and CD45RA-negative memory subsets.

The chain carries TRBV14 and TRBJ2-5; D gene uncertain. Material: naive CD4+ T cells sorted from blood. Noted subset: CD45RA+ positively selected. The sequence came from a woman in her twenties or thirties in good health. CDR3 DNA sequence: TGTGCCAGCAGCCAAAAGTCGCTCGAGACCCAGTACTTC. Translating gives CASSQKSLETQYF.